This TCR beta chain was documented in a study of shared T cell receptors in the human thymus. Sequencing was performed with immunoSEQ multiplex PCR; in TCRdb, only in-frame clones are kept and a portion is missing. The sample has 700,000 or so clones; roughly 85% are singletons. The CDR3 extends over 15 amino acids. The trim removed 9 bases at V and 4 bases at J, leaving 12 bases unmatched. Germline loops: CDR1 MNHEY, CDR2 SMNVEV (reference sequence). These records were also assigned to another study, of human thymus T cells. As that report states: It was from resections taken during corrective heart surgery that the thymus tissue came. Overlap was high between thymic repertoires from unrelated individuals, as reported in related research.

The chain joins TRBV27 to TRBJ1-1; 9 bases map to TRBD1. Sequencing was performed on thymocytes. This clonotype was obtained from a girl under three years old with a congenital heart defect. The CDR3 bases are TGTGCCAGTAGTAGGGACAGGGAAGTTGGCACTGAAGCTTTCTTT. Translation: CASSRDREVGTEAFF.